Described below is a single T cell receptor (beta chain) sequence and its context. This sample is drawn from a study of blood T cell repertoires in COVID-19. Study overall: The samples span acute and convalescent COVID-19 from the United States, Italy and Spain. PBMCs, B-cell-depleted T cells, or T cells provided the cDNA or gDNA that made up the material.

Under the authors' procedure: Amplification of reference gene primers provided the estimated nucleated cell counts. Libraries were prepared by immunoSEQ multiplex PCR; TCRdb keeps only in-frame clonotypes and omits some of them. V, J and clone size derive from that table, while D and trimming were established from the DNA sequence. The sample lists approximately 150,000 clones; over 65% were seen once. The specimen sequenced was peripheral blood. The sequence derives from a human donor in a cohort sampled during active COVID-19.

In nucleotides, the CDR3 is TGTGCCAGCAAAACAGGGGGCGACACCGGGGAGCTGTTTTTT. It translates to CASKTGGDTGELFF. The chain joins TRBV27 to TRBJ2-2; 9 nucleotides agree with TRBD1. J lost 3 bases, V lost 7 bases, and 3 bases had no gene match. The CDR3 has 14 residues. The germline V gene encodes CDR1 MNHEY and CDR2 SMNVEV (reference sequence).